Shown below are 21 T cell receptor beta chains from a single sample sequenced in a study of OX40 agonist ivuxolimab in advanced cancers. The assay was immunoSEQ multiplex PCR, and TCRdb's table has in-frame clones only and misses some. The sample shows tens of thousands of clones, over 75% of them seen only once. This specimen was CD4+ or CD8+ T cells sorted from blood, taken in a trial of the OX40 agonist ivuxolimab. The receptors were gathered from an adult with an advanced solid tumor such as melanoma, head and neck, liver or kidney cancer.

This chain joins TRBV2 and TRBJ2-2; D unresolved. The CDR3 extends over 14 amino acids. The germline V and J ends were trimmed by 3 bases and 0 bases, with 5 bases remaining between them. Germline CDR1 and CDR2: SNHLY and FYNNEI. The chain's CDR3 is CASSERPNTGELFF. Here the CDR3 DNA reads TGTGCCAGCAGTGAGCGACCGAACACCGGGGAGCTGTTTTTT.

V is TRBV27 and J is TRBJ1-2, with 7 bases aligning to TRBD1. V shed 5 bases and J 2 bases; nucleotides not matched to a gene: 8. The CDR3 spans 15 residues. Germline assignment: CDR1 MNHEY and CDR2 SMNVEV (reference sequence). The CDR3 loop reads CASSPDSGGNYGYTF. The CDR3 DNA sequence: TGTGCCAGCAGTCCCGATTCAGGGGGGAACTATGGCTACACCTTC.

The chain is built from TRBV29-1 and TRBJ1-1, with D tentatively TRBD1 (5 bases). Per germline, CDR1 SQVTM and CDR2 ANQGSEA. V was cut by 5 bases and J by 4 bases, with 11 bases left in between. This CDR3 is 12 amino acids long. The CDR3 reads CSVLTVSTEAFF. The CDR3 DNA follows: TGCAGCGTTTTGACAGTGAGCACTGAAGCTTTCTTT.

This chain joins TRBV5-1 and TRBJ2-3; 8 positions match TRBD2. Unmatched junction bases numbered 9, after V lost 4 bases and J lost 2 bases. CDR3 length: 16 amino acids. The germline V gene encodes CDR1 SGHRS and CDR2 YFSETQ. The CDR3 DNA is TGCGCCAGCAGCCAATTACCGGGACTAGTCACAGATACGCAGTATTTT. It specifies CASSQLPGLVTDTQYF.

The chain is built from TRBV5-4 and TRBJ2-2, with D possibly being TRBD2 (5 bases). Trimming removed 1 base from V and 6 bases from J, with 10 bases in between. CDR1 and CDR2 from the germline V gene are SGHNT and YYREEE (reference sequence). This CDR3 contains 14 residues. CDR3 DNA: TGTGCCAGCAGCTTGCGGGGAAAGCCCGGGGAGCTGTTTTTT. Amino acids: CASSLRGKPGELFF. Supplemented by reference TRBV5-4 and TRBJ2-2, the full variable domain reads ETGVTQSPTHLIKTRGQQVTLRCSSQSGHNTVSWYQQALGQGPQFIFQYYREEENGRGNFPPRFSGLQFPNYSSELNVNALELDDSALYLCASSLRGKPGELFFGEGSRLTVL.

This clone occurred once. The genes are TRBV28 and TRBJ2-5, with TRBD1 identical over 8 bases. The CDR3 has 15 residues. Unmatched junction bases numbered 8, after V lost 4 bases and J lost 4 bases. Germline V lookup: CDR1 MDHEN, CDR2 SYDVKM. This chain's CDR3 is CASSYGQGAGETQYF. As DNA, the CDR3 is TGTGCCAGCAGTTACGGACAGGGTGCGGGAGAGACCCAGTACTTC.

The J gene is TRBJ2-1, the V gene TRBV19, with D perhaps matching TRBD2 (6 bases). Germline V lookup: CDR1 LNHDA, CDR2 SQIVND (reference sequence). Trimming left V 6 bases short and J 8 bases short, with 20 bases between. The CDR3 contains 15 residues. The CDR3 region has the DNA TGTGCCAGTAGCCCCGGGACTGCAGTCATTGATGAGCAGTTCTTC. Protein: CASSPGTAVIDEQFF. Drawing the rest from reference TRBV19 and TRBJ2-1, the complete variable domain is DGGITQSPKYLFRKEGQNVTLSCEQNLNHDAMYWYRQDPGQGLRLIYYSQIVNDFQKGDIAEGYSVSREKKESFPLTVTSAQKNPTAFYLCASSPGTAVIDEQFFGPGTRLTVL.

This chain uses TRBV5-1 with TRBJ1-2; TRBD1 agrees at 7 bases. The CDR3 runs to 14 residues. The V gene end was trimmed by 1 base and the J gene end by 5 bases; junction bases not matched to a gene: 5. In germline, CDR1 is SGHRS, CDR2 YFSETQ. The CDR3 protein is CASSLSGGGYGYTF. CDR3 DNA: TGCGCCAGCAGCTTGTCAGGGGGAGGGTATGGCTACACCTTC.

V and J are TRBV6-6 and TRBJ2-2; 7 bases fit TRBD1. From germline, CDR1 is MNHNY and CDR2 SVGAGI (reference sequence). The CDR3 is 15 amino acids. V lost 1 base to trimming and J lost 2 bases; unmatched junction nucleotides: 1. CDR3 region: CASSYWDSNTGELFF. CDR3 in DNA: TGTGCCAGCAGTTACTGGGACAGTAACACCGGGGAGCTGTTTTTT.

This rearrangement joins TRBV29-1 to TRBJ2-3; no clear D gene. Germline V gene sequence: CDR1 SQVTM, CDR2 ANQGSEA. V gave up 5 bases and J gave up 2 bases, with 5 bases separating them. The CDR3 consists of 11 residues. The CDR3 protein is CSVQPTDTQYF. Here the CDR3 DNA reads TGCAGCGTTCAACCCACAGATACGCAGTATTTT.

The chain uses TRBV19 and TRBJ2-7; the D gene is possibly TRBD2 (5 bases). V lost 4 bases to trimming and J lost 5 bases, with 12 bases between them. This CDR3 has 13 amino acids. Germline lookup yields CDR1 LNHDA and CDR2 SQIVND (reference sequence). The DNA for the CDR3 is TGTGCCAGTAGTAATCGACGGGGTGACGAGCAGTACTTC. Its translation: CASSNRRGDEQYF.

The rearrangement uses TRBV10-2 and TRBJ1-4; 10 nucleotides line up with TRBD1. CDR3 length equals 15 residues. Germline V gives CDR1 WSHSY, CDR2 SAAADI. V lost 6 bases and J lost 7; bases outside the gene matches: 8. In DNA form, the CDR3 reads TGCGCCAGCAGAGACAGGGGGCGACGGTCTGAAAAACTGTTTTTT. Translated: CASRDRGRRSEKLFF.

The CDR3 spells CASSLDRDRVTSPLHF. The CDR3 DNA sequence: TGTGCCAGCAGCTTGGACAGGGACAGAGTTACCTCACCCCTCCACTTT. This rearrangement joins TRBV5-6 to TRBJ1-6, with TRBD1 matching 7 bases. The CDR3 length is 16 residues. The V segment lost 0 bases and the J segment 10 bases; nucleotides outside the gene matches: 10. Germline values: CDR1 SGHDT, CDR2 YYEEEE.

The gene calls are TRBV7-9 and TRBJ1-3; D remains ambiguous. This CDR3 has 16 amino acids. V dropped 4 bases and J dropped 4 bases, with 17 bases sitting between them. Germline CDR1 reads SEHNR; CDR2 reads FQNEAQ (reference sequence). The CDR3 coding sequence is TGTGCCAGCAGCTACCCAGCAGGAGCTAAAGGAAACACCATATATTTT. Encoded protein: CASSYPAGAKGNTIYF.

This chain links TRBV7-2 with TRBJ2-3; TRBD2 agrees at 11 bases. The CDR3 runs 15 residues. The V gene's germline CDR1 is SGHTA and CDR2 FQGNSA. The J segment lost 4 bases and the V segment lost 8 bases, leaving 8 bases of the junction unmatched. The CDR3, as DNA: TGTGCCAGCGGCCTTTTAGCGGGAGGGCCAGATACGCAGTATTTT. This sequence encodes CASGLLAGGPDTQYF.

This clone was detected a few times. The V call is TRBV9, the J call TRBJ2-2; D gene uncertain. The CDR3 is made up of 15 amino acids. Germline CDR1 and CDR2: SGDLS and YYNGEE. The germline V and J ends were trimmed by 2 bases and 0 bases, with 8 bases remaining between them. CDR3 amino acids: CASSVSATNTGELFF. CDR3 sequence (DNA): TGTGCCAGCAGCGTCTCTGCTACGAACACCGGGGAGCTGTTTTTT.

The V gene is TRBV2, the J gene TRBJ1-5; no firm D call. Trimming took 3 bases from V and 4 from J, leaving 13 bases between them. CDR1 and CDR2 from the germline V gene are SNHLY and FYNNEI. The length of the CDR3 is 15 residues. CDR3 loop: CASSEGGTRNQPQHF. The CDR3, as DNA: TGTGCCAGCAGTGAGGGCGGTACAAGGAATCAGCCCCAGCATTTT. Combining the CDR3 with reference TRBV2 and TRBJ1-5 gives the whole variable domain EPEVTQTPSHQVTQMGQEVILRCVPISNHLYFYWYRQILGQKVEFLVSFYNNEISEKSEIFDDQFSVERPDGSNFTLKIRSTKLEDSAMYFCASSEGGTRNQPQHFGDGTRLSIL.

The chain links TRBV6-5 to TRBJ1-1, with TRBD1 matching over 7 bases. The CDR3 has 16 residues. V lost 0 bases and J lost 7; bases outside the gene matches: 11. Germline V gene data show CDR1 as MNHEY and CDR2 as SVGAGI. The CDR3 DNA reads as TGTGCCAGCAGTTACTCTCAAGGGGGCGGGCGTATTGAAGCTTTCTTT. Translating it yields CASSYSQGGGRIEAFF.

As to this clone: The junction does not match germline at one end; this may be a read error. The chain couples TRBV5-5 to TRBJ1-3; tentatively, D is TRBD1 (6 bases). CDR1 is SGHKS, CDR2 YYEKEE, per germline (reference sequence). The CDR3 has 14 residues. The CDR3 DNA reads TGTGCCAGCAGCCCTGGGACATCTGCAAACACCATATATTTT. Its protein is CASSPGTSANTIYF.

The V call is TRBV19, the J call TRBJ2-1; 7 bases agree with TRBD1. The length of the CDR3 is 14 residues. The ends lost 5 bases at V and 5 bases at J; junction bases unmatched: 6. Germline V lookup: CDR1 LNHDA, CDR2 SQIVND (reference sequence). The CDR3 DNA reads TGTGCCAGTAGTCGATACGACAGGGACAATGAGCAGTTCTTC. This gives the protein CASSRYDRDNEQFF.

This chain links TRBV9 with TRBJ1-2; D ambiguous. The CDR3 is 15 amino acids. The V gene lost 1 base and the J gene lost 4 bases, with 14 bases spanning the gap. Germline loops: CDR1 SGDLS, CDR2 YYNGEE. The CDR3 nucleotides read TGTGCCAGCAGCGTATCCCCATTGAGCGGCTATGGCTACACCTTC. As protein: CASSVSPLSGYGYTF.